Described below is a single TCR beta chain sequence and its context. This clone was seen only a few times. No antigen is known for it. The sample holds no much larger clone one base away, and base qualities are not on file. The sample originates from a study of cytomegalovirus exposure and HLA in healthy donors (dated by TCRdb to about 2017). Describing the broader study: According to an earlier analysis of 587 of the donors, about 190 million T cells yielded 90 million to 130 million unique TCR beta sequences and about 280 Gb of sequence data. An early release covering 500 to 750 HLA-typed donors comprised 300 to 350 gigabases of sequencing data and around 85 million unique TCR sequences. The genetic ancestry cluster associated with self-reported Caucasian donors included around 76% of the 300 to 450 genotyped donors. The study aimed to test whether cataloging public T cell receptors could reveal signatures of past pathogen exposure. The T cell repertoires of 666 subjects were profiled by immunosequencing and related to cytomegalovirus serostatus. Along with the approximately 620-subject first cohort, a separate validation cohort of around 110 different subjects was used. To predict cytomegalovirus infection status, the study brought together high-throughput TCR immunosequencing, statistical association of individual TCRs with disease status, and machine learning. To study patterns of TCR occurrence, a later analysis re-analyzed previously published TCR beta repertoires from more than 550 donors and added high-resolution HLA genotyping. Rather than using new phenotypic data, the later analysis identified candidate immune exposures from TCR beta sequences and from how often those sequences occurred across donors. In an earlier analysis of over 550 of the donors, high-throughput TCR beta sequencing was used to judge whether each TCR beta V gene segment behaved as functional or pseudogenic. Donor age, sex, ethnicity and CMV serostatus were collected together with the repertoire data. A later genetic analysis took genome-wide SNP genotypes for about 65% of the 666 donors and used that subset as a discovery cohort. Every discovery cohort repertoire had been produced on one sequencing platform. HLA typing covered class I and class II loci at four-digit resolution. The number of typed donors differed by locus: 629-630 for A, B, C, DRB1 and DQB1; 500 to 550 for DQA1; approximately 600 for DPA1; and about 450 for DPB1. A few DR-DQ haplotypes were treated as single units for association and clustering because of strong linkage in the cohort. Among a few hundred genotyped donors of the cohort, an average of around 240,000 unique TCR beta nucleotide sequences were sequenced per donor, around 18% of them non-productive. Study-wide conclusions, independent of this receptor: Compared with the roughly 600-donor mean, donors in an Asian-associated ancestry cluster had fewer N-insertions in productive TCRs, according to a later genetic analysis. In both the original and validation cohorts, the classifier was reported to diagnose cytomegalovirus status with high specificity and sensitivity. Broadly in line with IMGT annotations, most TCR beta V segments showed up in productive rearrangements about 87% or about 30% of the time in an earlier analysis of about 500 of the donors. Because counts were too low, roughly 16 rarely observed V segments, including chromosome 9 orphons, were excluded from the earlier analysis of some 540 of the donors. Specific HLA alleles were associated with roughly 17,000 TCR beta sequences at a false discovery rate of 0.05 in a later analysis. Most TCR sequences were observed very rarely across donors, whereas some public TCRs were present in many individuals. A cluster of highly shared sequence variants was judged likely to represent a technical artifact of the sequencing pipeline. In vitro tests confirmed that a few of the cytomegalovirus-associated TCR beta chains recognize cytomegalovirus antigens. It was suggested by the authors that the approach could potentially be generalized to other disease states and immunological phenotypes. A later genetic analysis associated a missense DCLRE1C variant with V-gene and J-gene trimming of TCR beta chains, and an independent cohort replicated the association. A later analysis found that TCR association rates varied across HLA loci, with DRB1 alleles showing the most associated TCRs and HLA-C alleles the fewest. Most CMV-associated TCR beta chains appeared to be HLA-restricted in a later analysis, and the HLA associations seemed to be driven largely by CMV exposure. According to a later analysis, parvovirus B19, influenza, CMV and Epstein-Barr virus appeared linked to several top co-occurrence clusters. The study listed 164 TCR beta chains as associated with cytomegalovirus. In a later analysis, HLA-associated TCR beta chains were found to be more clonally expanded and to have lower generation probabilities than equally common non-associated chains. Linkage disequilibrium might explain the correlated functional status among segregating V segments, but an unknown experimental factor could not be ruled out. Some IMGT-functional V segments, including TRBV6-2 and TRBV6-3, could not be distinguished by the 87-base-pair reads and were therefore excluded. For the cohort, immune exposure information was limited to CMV serostatus. This cohort had only TCR beta chains sequenced, and the lack of alpha or paired-chain data limited which features could be detected. When HLA alleles, especially DR and DQ, strongly co-occurred, TCR associations were difficult to assign to individual alleles. Roughly uniform sequencing depth across donors was assumed in presence/absence analyses, although this assumption may not hold. A further reported finding was that TCR beta sequences accurately predicted the HLA-A and HLA-B alleles for most subjects in the first cohort. HLA typing was unavailable for some donors at each locus, so association tests used only the typed subset.

Trimming takes 0 bases off V and 4 bases off J; junction bases not matched to a gene: 2. As encoded in the germline V gene, CDR1 is ENHRY while CDR2 is SYGVKD. Reading from cysteine to phenylalanine, the CDR3 counts 14 amino acids. The retained sequence is limited to the CDR3, 42 bases, with the frame set at the first base. The cohort was made up of 666 healthy bone marrow donors. At the time of sampling, all cohort members were nominally healthy, though unrecorded immune exposures were likely present. The donor was CMV seropositive and belonged to the group of 250 to 350 seropositive cohort members. A peripheral blood sample was collected from each donor, and TCR beta sequencing was performed on peripheral blood mononuclear cells. Genomic DNA extraction from the blood cell samples was performed with the Qiagen DNeasy Blood Extraction Kit. The protocol used for the library was the immunoSEQ multiplex PCR assay. For the multiplex PCR, a mixture combining 60 forward primers for TCR Vbeta segments and 13 reverse primers for TCR Jbeta segments was used. A multiplex PCR assay on genomic DNA amplified the CDR3 region of rearranged TCR beta genes. The amplified TCR beta libraries were sequenced on the Illumina HiSeq System as 87-base-pair reads. The source study handled its data this way. In a later analysis, tens of millions of unique TCR beta chains were counted across the roughly 700 repertoires, and some 10 million of these chains were shared by at least two donors. To remove PCR and sequencing errors, raw reads were error-corrected and collapsed into unique sequences using a nearest-neighbor algorithm that merged closely related sequences. V, D and J gene segments were assigned by aligning CDR3 sequences to IMGT reference sequences. Each retained sequence needed at least a six-nucleotide match to both a V gene segment and a J gene segment. Rearrangements were called productive when the CDR3 lacked stop codons and stayed in frame with V and J; all others were non-productive. Following IMGT convention, CDR3 was defined as the stretch from the second conserved V-encoded cysteine up to the conserved J-encoded phenylalanine. In an earlier analysis of more than 550 of the donors, sequences lacking an unambiguous match to a single V gene segment were excluded. An earlier analysis of roughly 590 of the donors called V segments functional above 56.7% productive rearrangements and segregating when the between-donor standard deviation exceeded 5%. To diagnose cytomegalovirus status from the catalog of TCR beta chain sequences, a statistical classification framework was built. A later analysis assigned V and J genes by comparing TCR nucleotide sequences with IMGT/GENE-DB human TR gene sequences. The TCRdist pipeline was used in a later analysis to assign CDR3 sequences and most-parsimonious VDJ recombination scenarios. A later analysis defined each TCR beta chain by its CDR3 amino acid sequence plus V-gene family, and excluded reads lacking a unique V-gene family. To address suspected cross-contamination and a sequencing artifact, a later analysis removed around 590 highly shared, low-generation-probability nucleotide sequences. A later analysis calculated a clonal expansion index for each public chain from normalized within-repertoire ranks of inferred template counts. A later analysis computed generation probabilities with a VDJ recombination model fitted to out-of-frame rearrangements, and checked the results against IGoR. In a later analysis, hypergeometric tests were used to score TCR-TCR, TCR-HLA and TCR-CMV co-occurrence, with a repertoire-size bias correction applied to TCR pairs. False discovery rates were estimated in a later analysis by permuting HLA or CMV assignments 20 times. A later analysis grouped co-occurring TCRs with DBSCAN, adding TCRdist sequence similarity when clustering within HLA-allele-positive subsets. For co-occurrence clustering, repertoires with fewer than 30,000 or more than 120,000 public chains were excluded, along with about five repertoires with anomalous nucleotide sharing. This is the immuneACCESS table as TCRdb keeps it, with only in-frame sequences that have V and J called. A part of the clones is gone; compared with another copy, unresolved V genes explain less than half, and the rest is unexplained. V, J and clone size reflect that table, while D and trimming were determined from the DNA. Counted in this sample were around 180,000 clones; 78% of them appeared once. The biggest ten clones account for 4.5% to 7.5% of the sample.

The sequence was obtained from a woman in her twenties or thirties in good health and CMV-seropositive. Sample: PBMCs. The chain uses TRBV10-3 and TRBJ2-5; 7 central nucleotides agree with TRBD2. The DNA sequence reads TGTGCCATCAGTGAGTCCGGGGGGACAGAGACCCAGTACTTC. This codes for CAISESGGTETQYF.